A single sample is the source of the 5 T cell receptor beta chains below, sequenced in a study of CD8 T cells in Susac syndrome. An input of roughly 0.45 to 1 ug of RNA was subjected to reverse transcription using random hexamers. TCRdb fed the immunoSEQ multiplex PCR reads into MiXCR, producing one record per CDR3 protein. This sample yields around 80,000 distinct CDR3 sequences, of which 96% are seen a single time; roughly 0.44% belongs to the top ten. Material: CD8+ T cells from PBMCs. The source of these receptors is a human donor with Susac syndrome.

The rearrangement links TRBV5-6 to TRBJ1-5, with D unclear. The CDR3 has 15 amino acids. With 1 base removed from V and 3 bases from J, the gap between germline ends came to 11 bases. CDR1 is SGHDT, CDR2 YYEEEE, per germline. CDR3 coding DNA: TGTGCCAGCAGCTTGTTACAACGTAACAATCAGCCCCAGCATTTT. Its protein product is CASSLLQRNNQPQHF. The full variable domain, in which reference TRBV5-6 and TRBJ1-5 provide the parts outside the CDR3, is DAGVTQSPTHLIKTRGQQVTLRCSPKSGHDTVSWYQQALGQGPQFIFQYYEEEERQRGNFPDRFSGHQFPNYSSELNVNALLLGDSALYLCASSLLQRNNQPQHFGDGTRLSIL.

This rearrangement joins TRBV20-1 to TRBJ1-5; weak D call: TRBD1 (5 bases). Germline CDR1 reads DFQATT; CDR2 reads SNEGSKA (reference sequence). Between the trimmed V and J ends, which lost 5 bases and 6 bases, there was a span of 14 bases. The CDR3 totals 13 residues. The CDR3 loop is CSAGVGGTQPQHF. The DNA for the CDR3 is TGCAGTGCTGGGGTCGGGGGGACTCAGCCCCAGCATTTT.

This CDR3 is CASSFETNTEAFF. The CDR3 nucleotides are TGTGCCAGCAGCTTCGAGACGAACACTGAAGCTTTCTTT. The J gene is TRBJ1-1, the V gene TRBV9, with no clear D. V lost 4 bases to trimming and J lost 1 base, with 8 bases between them. The CDR3 length is 13 residues. The germline gives CDR1 SGDLS, CDR2 YYNGEE.

The chain recombines TRBV7-2 with TRBJ1-6; no clear D gene. The V end was cut by 1 base, the J end by 7 bases, with 14 bases between. Germline V lookup: CDR1 SGHTA, CDR2 FQGNSA. CDR3 length: 16 amino acids. Here the CDR3 reads CASSLGSRQLNSPLHF. CDR3 in DNA: TGTGCCAGCAGCTTAGGATCACGGCAACTCAATTCACCCCTCCACTTT.

This chain connects TRBV7-9 to TRBJ2-7, with TRBD1 matching 7 bases. There are 13 residues in the CDR3. The germline gives CDR1 SEHNR, CDR2 FQNEAQ (reference sequence). The V and J ends lost 6 bases and 2 bases, in that order; junction bases with no gene match: 4. CDR3 bases: TGTGCCAGCAGACAAGGGACAGCCTACGAGCAGTACTTC. Protein product: CASRQGTAYEQYF.